Each of the 10 T cell receptor beta chains below was sequenced from the same sample in a study of blood T cell repertoires in COVID-19. The table came from immunoSEQ multiplex PCR; TCRdb's copy has only in-frame clones and leaves some out. The sample lists under 95,000 clones; around three quarters were seen once. Sequencing was done on a sample of peripheral blood. The receptors shown here come from a man between 60 and 75 years old with active or convalescent COVID-19.

The V and J genes are TRBV19 and TRBJ2-7; a possible D gene is TRBD2 (6 bases). CDR3 length: 16 residues. The germline CDR1 and CDR2 sequences are LNHDA and SQIVND (reference sequence). The V and J ends lost 3 bases and 3 bases respectively, with 18 bases between them. The DNA for the CDR3 is TGTGCCAGTAGTATTTTATCGGGGGACCCCCTCTACGAGCAGTACTTC. This gives the protein CASSILSGDPLYEQYF.

J is TRBJ2-1 and V is TRBV7-9, with D maybe TRBD2 (6 bases). Germline V CDR1 and CDR2: SEHNR, FQNEAQ (reference sequence). The CDR3 is 11 amino acids. The germline V and J ends were trimmed by 4 bases and 16 bases, with 14 bases remaining between them. CDR3 nucleotides: TGTGCCAGCAGCTCCACGGGACTCAAATTCTTC. It translates to CASSSTGLKFF.

This sequence joins TRBV7-3 and TRBJ2-4, with TRBD2 matching over 12 bases. The CDR3 is made up of 22 amino acids. The V gene's germline CDR1 is SGHTA and CDR2 FQGTGA. The V segment lost 5 bases and the J segment 5 bases; nucleotides outside the gene matches: 25. In nucleotides, the CDR3 is TGTGCCAGCAGCCGTACCGTTCCTAGCGGGGGGGCGATCCCGTTGGCCGAAAACATTCAGTACTTC. The encoded protein is CASSRTVPSGGAIPLAENIQYF.

The V gene is TRBV19, the J gene TRBJ1-1; D not certain. V dropped 2 bases and J dropped 3 bases, with 7 bases sitting between them. CDR1 is LNHDA and CDR2 is SQIVND in the germline V gene (reference sequence). The CDR3 is 13 residues long. For the CDR3, the DNA is TGTGCCAGTAGTATACGCGGGTACACTGAAGCTTTCTTT. It codes for CASSIRGYTEAFF.

This clone has just a few counts. The gene calls are TRBV6-5 and TRBJ1-2; D remains unclear. With 0 bases removed from V and 3 bases from J, the gap between germline ends came to 14 bases. Germline-derived CDR1 and CDR2 are MNHEY and SVGAGI. The CDR3 is 16 amino acids. The CDR3 DNA reads as TGTGCCAGCAGTTACTCGCGTCCCCCCGGGGACTATGGCTACACCTTC. The encoded protein is CASSYSRPPGDYGYTF.

The chain has TRBV6-6 and TRBJ1-3; weak D call: TRBD1 (5 bases). Germline CDR1 reads MNHNY; CDR2 reads SVGAGI (reference sequence). V was shortened by 1 base and J by 2 bases, with 9 bases between the two germline ends. This CDR3 comprises 15 residues. In DNA form, the CDR3 reads TGTGCCAGCAGTTACTGGGGGGAACCTGGAAACACCATATATTTT. Protein sequence: CASSYWGEPGNTIYF.

This clone was detected a few times. J is TRBJ2-1 and V is TRBV9, with 8 bases identical to TRBD2. Trimming cost V 4 bases and J 0 bases; bases outside gene matches: 6. Per germline, CDR1 SGDLS and CDR2 YYNGEE. The CDR3 extends over 16 amino acids. This CDR3 reads CASSTYSGVSYNEQFF. CDR3 coding DNA: TGTGCCAGCAGCACGTATAGCGGGGTCTCCTACAATGAGCAGTTCTTC.

V and J are TRBV7-9 and TRBJ1-2, with 8 positions matching TRBD1. CDR3 size: 13 residues. Trimming took 4 bases from V and 8 from J; bases not matched to a gene: 6. Germline assignment: CDR1 SEHNR and CDR2 FQNEAQ (reference sequence). The CDR3 nucleotides are TGTGCCAGCAGCTCGACAGGGGAGGAAGGCTACACCTTC. The encoded protein is CASSSTGEEGYTF.

The V call is TRBV24-1, the J call TRBJ1-2; TRBD1 is a possible D gene (5 bases). The germline V gene encodes CDR1 KGHDR and CDR2 SFDVKD. V lost 3 bases, J lost 8 bases, and 18 bases lay in between. The CDR3 length is 15 residues. CDR3 loop: CATSDGSAGALGYTF. DNA for the CDR3: TGTGCCACCAGTGATGGCAGTGCTGGGGCGCTGGGCTACACCTTC.

J is TRBJ1-2 and V is TRBV28, with 8 bases matching TRBD1. Germline assignment: CDR1 MDHEN and CDR2 SYDVKM. After removal of 2 bases from V and 5 bases from J, the junction contained 4 bases not matched to a gene. The CDR3 is 14 amino acids. The CDR3, as DNA: TGTGCCAGCAGTTTAGGGCAGGGGGCGTATGGCTACACCTTC. The encoded protein is CASSLGQGAYGYTF.